One and the same sample provided the 21 T cell receptor beta chains below, sequenced in a study of blood T cells in healthy people across ages. The use of a sample-barcoded 5' primer and a J-beta primer mix characterized a second PCR of 7 to 11 cycles. TCRdb re-called the 5' RACE reads with MiXCR, one entry per CDR3 protein. The table lists just under 900,000 distinct CDR3 sequences, around 28% of them singletons. Sequenced input: blood. Source of these receptors: a woman of 80 years or more in good health.

This clonotype occurred many times. This sequence joins TRBV6-5 and TRBJ2-1, with 10 bases identical to TRBD2. The CDR3 is 16 residues long. Germline trimming cut 7 bases from V and 0 bases from J; bases unmatched to any gene: 6. Germline CDR1 is MNHEY and CDR2 is SVGAGI. In DNA form, the CDR3 reads TGTGCCAGCAAAACTAGCGGGGCCCACTCCTACAATGAGCAGTTCTTC. It codes for CASKTSGAHSYNEQFF.

The CDR3 sequence is CASSSGRPITDTQYF. The CDR3 bases are TGTGCCAGCAGCTCAGGGAGGCCGATCACAGATACGCAGTATTTT. This chain connects TRBV7-9 to TRBJ2-3; D is possibly TRBD2 (6 bases). This CDR3 has 15 amino acids. CDR1 is SEHNR, CDR2 FQNEAQ, per germline (reference sequence). The ends were cut back, 4 bases at V and 2 bases at J, with 13 bases in the middle. Combining the CDR3 with reference TRBV7-9 and TRBJ2-3 gives the whole variable domain DTGVSQNPRHKITKRGQNVTFRCDPISEHNRLYWYRQTLGQGPEFLTYFQNEAQLEKSRLLSDRFSAERPKGSFSTLEIQRTEQGDSAMYLCASSSGRPITDTQYFGPGTRLTVL.

This chain uses TRBV6-2 or TRBV6-3 with TRBJ2-2, with D hard to call. V was cut by 6 bases and J by 8 bases, with 13 bases left in between. Germline values: CDR1 MNHEY, CDR2 SVGEGT. There are 13 residues in the CDR3. Written as DNA, the CDR3 is TGTGCCAGCAGGGACCCGGGCCCTGGGGAGCTGTTTTTT. Amino acids: CASRDPGPGELFF.

This clonotype was picked up many times. The rearrangement links TRBV10-1 to TRBJ2-5, with TRBD2 identical over 12 bases. The junction had 2 bases not matched to a gene; V was cut back by 2 bases and J by 4 bases. Per the germline V gene, CDR1 is WNHNN and CDR2 is SYGVQD (reference sequence). The CDR3 is 15 amino acids. CDR3 amino acids: CASSETSGGIETQYF. CDR3 DNA sequence: TGCGCCAGCAGTGAGACTAGCGGGGGGATAGAGACCCAGTACTTC.

On this clonotype itself: With a much larger clone just one base away, this may be a read error. This chain joins TRBV12-3 or TRBV12-4 and TRBJ2-1, with a weak D call TRBD2 (6 bases). The end of the DNA fits TRBJ2-7 better, so the J call may be wrong. The CDR3 spans 13 residues. The CDR3, as DNA: TGTGCCAGCAGTTTAACGGACTACAATGAGCAGTACTTC. It codes for CASSLTDYNEQYF.

Regarding this clonotype: The junction differs from germline at one of its ends, possibly a read error. This chain connects TRBV12-3 or TRBV12-4 to TRBJ2-3; weak D call: TRBD2 (6 bases). CDR3 length: 13 amino acids. CDR3 region: CASMRRDADAQYF. The CDR3 DNA follows: TGTGCCAGCATGCGGCGGGACGCAGATGCGCAGTATTTT.

The V call is TRBV7-2, the J call TRBJ1-5; TRBD1 might be the D (6 bases). Germline-derived CDR1 and CDR2 are SGHTA and FQGNSA. Trimming stripped 3 bases from V and 3 bases from J, with 12 bases between. The CDR3 covers 15 residues. The CDR3 is CASSFKGGNNQPQHF. The CDR3 coding sequence is TGTGCCAGCAGCTTCAAAGGGGGTAACAATCAGCCCCAGCATTTT.

This chain joins TRBV20-1 and TRBJ2-1; perhaps TRBD2 as D (6 bases). CDR3 size: 14 residues. The germline V and J ends were trimmed by 1 base and 7 bases, with 14 bases remaining between them. Germline V gene data show CDR1 as DFQATT and CDR2 as SNEGSKA (reference sequence). CDR3 bases: TGCAGTGCTAGAGCGATAGCGGTAGGGAATGAGCAGTTCTTC. As protein: CSARAIAVGNEQFF.

This clonotype was seen only a few times. CDR3 amino acids: CSARQAQETQYF. The CDR3 bases are TGCAGTGCTAGACAGGCACAAGAGACCCAGTACTTC. The chain joins TRBV20-1 to TRBJ2-5; D is uncertain. Germline loops: CDR1 DFQATT, CDR2 SNEGSKA (reference sequence). CDR3 length: 12 amino acids. The germline V and J ends were trimmed by 2 bases and 2 bases, with 6 bases remaining between them.

In its sample, this clonotype was seen many times. The V and J genes are TRBV6-2 or TRBV6-3 and TRBJ2-3, with a possible D match to TRBD1 (5 bases). CDR3 size: 18 residues. CDR1 and CDR2 (germline): MNHEY, SVGEGT. V was pared by 5 bases and J by 0 bases, with 21 bases between. The CDR3 nucleotides are TGTGCCAGCAGTCCTCACTCGACAGCCAGCCCGAGCACAGATACGCAGTATTTT. Encoded protein: CASSPHSTASPSTDTQYF.

V gene TRBV6-1 combines with J gene TRBJ2-7, with D possibly TRBD2 on 6 matching bases. The CDR3 is 16 residues long. V was shortened by 4 bases and J by 4 bases, with 20 bases between the two germline ends. From germline, CDR1 is MNHNS and CDR2 SASEGT. The CDR3 spells CASSGPGTGRTYEQYF. CDR3 DNA sequence: TGTGCCAGCAGTGGTCCCGGGACGGGGAGGACGTACGAGCAGTACTTC.

This clonotype has more than one count but fewer than ten. This could be a read error, since a much larger clone is one nucleotide away. V usage is TRBV5-6 and J usage is TRBJ2-7, with D perhaps matching TRBD1 (5 bases). Germline V gives CDR1 SGHDT, CDR2 YYEEEE. V lost 3 bases and J 2 bases, leaving 12 bases between the germline ends. The CDR3 sequence is 14 residues long. The DNA of the CDR3 is TGTGCCAGCAGCTGGGTAGACAGACCCTACGAGCAGTACTTC. Protein sequence: CASSWVDRPYEQYF.

For this clonotype: This may stem from a read error, because a much larger clone lies one nucleotide away. V is TRBV10-3 and J is TRBJ2-1; the match to TRBD2 covers 7 bases. The CDR3 covers 15 residues. In germline, CDR1 is ENHRY, CDR2 SYGVKD. V dropped 5 bases and J dropped 6; count of bases not matched to a gene: 10. CDR3 sequence reads: CAISSSGEKFNEQFF. CDR3 coding DNA: TGTGCCATCAGTTCGAGCGGGGAAAAATTCAATGAGCAGTTCTTC.

This clonotype has a count of ten or more. This rearrangement joins TRBV5-1 to TRBJ2-4; 7 nucleotides line up with TRBD1. The CDR3 is 19 residues long. Germline V lookup: CDR1 SGHRS, CDR2 YFSETQ. Trimming at V came to 3 bases and at J to 0 bases, leaving 15 bases not matched to a gene. This chain's CDR3 is CASSSRLPGQSLAKNIQYF. The CDR3 DNA reads TGCGCCAGCAGCTCCAGACTTCCGGGACAGAGTCTAGCCAAAAACATTCAGTACTTC.

As regards this clonotype: Sequence at one end of the junction differs from germline and may be a read error. CDR3: CANSQDYGGHAGANVLTF. CDR3 nucleotides: TGTGCCAACAGCCAAGATTACGGGGGACACGCTGGGGCCAACGTCCTGACTTTC. This chain uses TRBV3-1 with TRBJ2-6; perhaps D is TRBD1 or TRBD2 (6 bases each). Germline values: CDR1 LGHDT, CDR2 YNNKEL (reference sequence). The CDR3 extends over 18 amino acids.

This clonotype came up many times. This chain joins TRBV6-2 or TRBV6-3 and TRBJ2-5; the D is unclear. V was cut by 4 bases and J by 4 bases, with 13 bases left in between. Germline V gene data show CDR1 as MNHEY and CDR2 as SVGEGT. The CDR3 loop spans 14 amino acids. DNA of the CDR3: TGTGCCAGCAGTTTGGCCTTGCCATCAGAGACCCAGTACTTC. Its translation is CASSLALPSETQYF.

The J gene is TRBJ1-5, the V gene TRBV20-1, with a weak D call TRBD1 (6 bases). V was clipped by 3 bases and J by 5 bases, with 17 bases between them. Germline CDR1 is DFQATT and CDR2 is SNEGSKA (reference sequence). The CDR3 is made up of 15 amino acids. CDR3 residues: CSASTRGGWDQPQHF. The DNA for the CDR3 is TGCAGTGCTAGTACCAGGGGAGGATGGGATCAGCCCCAGCATTTT.

This clonotype was observed many times. The rearrangement uses TRBV14 and TRBJ2-3; 8 bases are a match to TRBD2. The CDR3 has 15 residues. V trimming: 4 bases; J trimming: 1 base; junction bases outside the gene matches: 4. The germline CDR1 and CDR2 sequences are SGHDN and FVKESK. CDR3 in DNA: TGTGCCAGCAGCCGATGGACTAGCCGCACAGATACGCAGTATTTT. This gives the protein CASSRWTSRTDTQYF.

This clonotype showed up just a few times. The CDR3 loop reads CASSTLGVEQYF. The CDR3 DNA is TGTGCCAGCAGTACCTTAGGGGTCGAGCAGTACTTC. V gene TRBV3-1 combines with J gene TRBJ2-5, with D perhaps matching TRBD1 (5 bases). The J call may not be correct, given that the DNA end is closer to TRBJ2-7. Germline CDR1 reads LGHDT; CDR2 reads YNNKEL (reference sequence). The CDR3 is 12 residues long.

This clonotype came up many times. The chain recombines TRBV28 with TRBJ2-7; 9 nucleotides match TRBD1. In germline, CDR1 is MDHEN, CDR2 SYDVKM. The trim removed 6 bases at V and 6 bases at J, leaving 9 bases unmatched. The CDR3 contains 14 residues. The CDR3 DNA follows: TGTGCCAGCAGCGCCTCCGGGACAGGGCGCGAGCAGTACTTC. Encoded protein: CASSASGTGREQYF.

In regard to this clonotype: A clone one base away is much larger, so this may be a read error. The rearrangement uses TRBV7-2 and TRBJ2-5; D call uncertain. Trimming left V 8 bases short and J 0 bases short, with 7 bases between. From germline, CDR1 is SGHTA and CDR2 FQGNSA. The CDR3 spans 12 residues. CDR3: CASRRYQETQYF. The CDR3 bases are TGTGCCAGCCGCCGTTACCAAGAGACCCAGTACTTC.